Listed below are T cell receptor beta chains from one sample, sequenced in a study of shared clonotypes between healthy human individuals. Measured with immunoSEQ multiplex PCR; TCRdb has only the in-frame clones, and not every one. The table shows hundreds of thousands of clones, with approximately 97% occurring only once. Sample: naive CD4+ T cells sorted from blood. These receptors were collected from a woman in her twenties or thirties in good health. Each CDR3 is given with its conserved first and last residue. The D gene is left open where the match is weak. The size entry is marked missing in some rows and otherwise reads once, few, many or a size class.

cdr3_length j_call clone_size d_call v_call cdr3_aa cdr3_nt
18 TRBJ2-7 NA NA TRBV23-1 CASSQCHRGLASSYEQYF TGCGCCAGCAGTCAATGCCATCGGGGTCTAGCAAGCTCCTACGAGCAGTACTTC
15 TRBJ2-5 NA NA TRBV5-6 CASSLDVELRETQYF TGTGCCAGCAGCTTGGACGTCGAGTTACGGGAGACCCAGTACTTC
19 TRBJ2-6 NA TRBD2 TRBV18 CASSPPLAGTSSGANVLTF TGTGCCAGCTCACCACCCCTAGCGGGAACCAGCTCTGGGGCCAACGTCCTGACTTTC
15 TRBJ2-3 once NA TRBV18 CASSPAVGGRDTQYF TGTGCCAGCTCCCCTGCGGTGGGGGGCAGGGATACGCAGTATTTT
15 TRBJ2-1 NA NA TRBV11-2 CASSLLLGGGSEQFF TGTGCCAGCAGCTTACTCCTGGGAGGGGGGAGTGAGCAGTTCTTC
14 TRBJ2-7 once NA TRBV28 CASTFGGGSYEQYF TGTGCCAGCACCTTTGGCGGCGGCTCCTACGAGCAGTACTTC
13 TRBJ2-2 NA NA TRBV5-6 CASSYFSSGELFF TGTGCCAGCAGCTATTTTTCTAGCGGGGAGCTGTTTTTT
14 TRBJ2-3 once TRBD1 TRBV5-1 CATTLAGGTDTQYF TGCGCCACCACCCTTGCAGGGGGTACAGATACGCAGTATTTT
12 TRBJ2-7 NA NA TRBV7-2 CASSPAGYEQYF TGTGCCAGCAGCCCTGCGGGTTACGAGCAGTACTTC
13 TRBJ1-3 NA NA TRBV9 CASQGASGNTIYF TGTGCCAGCCAGGGAGCGTCTGGAAACACCATATATTTT
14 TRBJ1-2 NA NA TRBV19 CASSDAPQSYGYTF TGTGCCAGTAGTGATGCCCCACAGTCCTATGGCTACACCTTC
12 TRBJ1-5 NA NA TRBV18 CASSPTGSPQHF TGTGCCAGCTCACCCACAGGGTCGCCCCAGCATTTT
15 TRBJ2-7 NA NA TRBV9 CASSALDGTPNEQYF TGTGCCAGCAGCGCATTGGACGGGACCCCTAACGAGCAGTACTTC
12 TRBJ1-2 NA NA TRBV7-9 CASSFLTGGYTF TGTGCCAGCAGCTTCCTCACCGGTGGCTACACCTTC
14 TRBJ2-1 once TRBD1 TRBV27 CASSMRTGGFEQFF TGTGCCAGCAGTATGAGGACAGGGGGATTTGAGCAGTTCTTC
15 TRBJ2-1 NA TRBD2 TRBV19 CASSERERNMDEQFF TGTGCCAGTAGCGAGCGGGAGAGAAATATGGATGAGCAGTTCTTC
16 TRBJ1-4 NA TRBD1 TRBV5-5 CASSVLQGTTNEKLFF TGTGCCAGCAGCGTACTACAGGGGACAACTAATGAAAAACTGTTTTTT
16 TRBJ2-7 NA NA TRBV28 CASAQPPGRVRLEQYF TGTGCCAGCGCCCAACCCCCTGGCAGGGTCCGTCTCGAGCAGTACTTC
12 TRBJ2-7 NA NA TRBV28 CSTGTLGYEQYF TGTTCAACCGGGACTCTAGGCTACGAGCAGTACTTC
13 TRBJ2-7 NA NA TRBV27 CASRATKEYEQYF TGTGCCAGCAGGGCGACTAAAGAATACGAGCAGTACTTC
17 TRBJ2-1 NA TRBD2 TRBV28 CASSFPRLAGGRDEQFF TGTGCCAGCAGTTTCCCCCGGCTAGCGGGAGGTAGGGATGAGCAGTTCTTC
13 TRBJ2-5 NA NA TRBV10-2 CASRFGGQETQYF TGCGCCAGCAGGTTTGGGGGGCAAGAGACCCAGTACTTC
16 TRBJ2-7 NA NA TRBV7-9 CASSHSGETSSHEQYF TGTGCCAGCAGCCATTCTGGGGAGACAAGCAGCCACGAGCAGTACTTC
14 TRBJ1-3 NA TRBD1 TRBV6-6 CASNYRGSGNTIYF TGTGCCAGCAATTACAGGGGTTCTGGAAACACCATATATTTT
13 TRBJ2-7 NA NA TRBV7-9 CASSLVVSAEQYF TGTGCCAGCAGCTTAGTAGTATCCGCCGAGCAGTACTTC
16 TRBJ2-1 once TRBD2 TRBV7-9 CASSRLAVIKTDEQFF TGTGCCAGCAGTAGACTAGCGGTCATTAAAACGGATGAGCAGTTCTTC
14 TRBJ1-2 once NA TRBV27 CASSISRDWDGYTF TGTGCCAGCAGTATTTCAAGGGATTGGGATGGCTACACCTTC
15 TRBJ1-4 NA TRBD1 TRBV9 CASSPRVGGIEKLFF TGTGCCAGCAGCCCCCGCGTAGGGGGCATTGAAAAACTGTTTTTT
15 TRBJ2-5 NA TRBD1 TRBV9 CASSVGTGVQETQYF TGTGCCAGCAGCGTAGGGACAGGGGTTCAAGAGACCCAGTACTTC
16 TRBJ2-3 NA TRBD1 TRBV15 CATSRDGQGRPDTQYF TGTGCCACCAGCAGAGATGGACAGGGTAGGCCAGATACGCAGTATTTT
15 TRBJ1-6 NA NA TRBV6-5 CASSYSTASNSPLHF TGTGCCAGCAGTTACTCGACGGCCAGCAATTCACCCCTCCACTTT
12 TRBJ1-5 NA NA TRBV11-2 CASGEGRQPQHF TGTGCCAGCGGGGAGGGTCGTCAGCCCCAGCATTTT
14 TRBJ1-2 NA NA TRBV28 CASSPEVGWYGYTF TGTGCCAGCAGTCCAGAGGTGGGGTGGTATGGCTACACCTTC
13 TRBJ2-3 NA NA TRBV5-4 CASSGAPSDTQYF TGTGCCAGCAGCGGGGCTCCATCAGATACGCAGTATTTT
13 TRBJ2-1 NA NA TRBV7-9 CASSQDSYNEQFF TGTGCCAGCAGCCAGGACAGTTACAATGAGCAGTTCTTC
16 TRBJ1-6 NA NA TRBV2 CASSGLGVLNNSPLHF TGTGCCAGCAGTGGTTTAGGAGTCCTAAATAATTCACCCCTCCACTTT
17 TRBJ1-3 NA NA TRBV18 CASSPGVGRSSGNTIYF TGTGCCAGCTCACCAGGCGTAGGACGGAGCTCTGGAAACACCATATATTTT
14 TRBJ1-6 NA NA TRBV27 CASSLGSYNSPLHF TGTGCCAGCAGTCTTGGCTCCTATAATTCACCCCTCCACTTT
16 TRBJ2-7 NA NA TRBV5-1 CASSLELGGFSYEQYF TGCGCCAGCAGCTTGGAATTGGGCGGTTTCTCCTACGAGCAGTACTTC
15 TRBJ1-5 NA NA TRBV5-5 CASSLEAGGRQPQHF TGTGCCAGCAGCTTGGAGGCGGGGGGAAGGCAGCCCCAGCATTTT
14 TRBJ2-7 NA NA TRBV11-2 CASSFVGPSYEQYF TGTGCCAGCAGCTTCGTGGGTCCCTCCTACGAGCAGTACTTC
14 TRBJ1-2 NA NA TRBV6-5 CASSPVQEYYGYTF TGTGCCAGCAGCCCCGTGCAAGAATACTATGGCTACACCTTC
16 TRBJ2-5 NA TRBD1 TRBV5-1 CASSLAGGGFVQTQYF TGCGCCAGCAGCTTGGCAGGGGGCGGCTTTGTGCAGACCCAGTACTTC
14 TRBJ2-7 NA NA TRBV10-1 CASSETYRPYEQYF TGCGCCAGCAGTGAGACTTACAGACCCTACGAGCAGTACTTC
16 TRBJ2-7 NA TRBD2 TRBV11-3 CASSLGGTSASYEQYF TGTGCCAGCAGCTTAGGTGGGACTAGCGCCTCCTACGAGCAGTACTTC
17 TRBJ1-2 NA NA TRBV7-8 CASSFFLVGEANYGYTF TGTGCCAGCAGCTTTTTTCTCGTCGGAGAGGCTAACTATGGCTACACCTTC
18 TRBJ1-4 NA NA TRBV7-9 CASSLIRAGHATNEKLFF TGTGCCAGCAGCTTAATACGGGCAGGCCATGCAACTAATGAAAAACTGTTTTTT
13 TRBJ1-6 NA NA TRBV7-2 CASSIAANSPLHF TGTGCCAGCAGCATTGCGGCAAATTCACCCCTCCACTTT
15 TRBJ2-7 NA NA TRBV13 CASSLKGKGAYEQYF TGTGCCAGCAGCTTAAAAGGGAAGGGGGCCTACGAGCAGTACTTC
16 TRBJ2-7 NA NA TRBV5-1 CASSRSPELKGYEQYF TGCGCCAGCAGCCGCTCGCCGGAGCTCAAAGGCTACGAGCAGTACTTC
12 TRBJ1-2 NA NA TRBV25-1 CASSDSGYGYTF TGTGCCAGCAGTGACAGTGGCTATGGCTACACCTTC
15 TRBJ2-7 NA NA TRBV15 CATSRESQVFYEQYF TGTGCCACCAGCAGAGAGTCACAGGTATTCTACGAGCAGTACTTC